Listed below are T cell receptor beta chains from one sample, sequenced in a study of shared T cell receptors in the human thymus. Method: immunoSEQ multiplex PCR; TCRdb's copy keeps in-frame clones and lacks some. This sample has about 660,000 clones, with around 87% found just once. The data were also submitted as part of a second study, on human thymus T cells.

What was sequenced was thymocytes. The origin of the receptors is a boy under two years old with a congenital heart defect. Each CDR3 is given with its conserved first and last residue. A D gene is named only where the DNA matches it firmly.

.,TRBV7-3,TRBJ1-6,TGTGCCAGCAGCTTATCAGGGAATTCACCCCTCCACTTT,CASSLSGNSPLHF
TRBD1,TRBV30,TRBJ1-3,TGTGCCTGGGGAACAGGGGGTGGAAACACCATATATTTT,CAWGTGGGNTIYF
TRBD1,TRBV7-8,TRBJ2-7,TGTGCCAGCAGCTGCCACCTGGGACAGGGTTACCACGAGCAGTACTTC,CASSCHLGQGYHEQYF
.,TRBV9,TRBJ2-6,TGTGCCAGCAGCGTTCAGGGGAGCGATGGGGCCAACGTCCTGACTTTC,CASSVQGSDGANVLTF
.,TRBV7-9,TRBJ2-7,TGTGCCAGCAGCTTGAGGCGTAGAGATCCCCCTCACGAGCAGTACTTC,CASSLRRRDPPHEQYF
TRBD2,TRBV6-7,TRBJ2-3,TGTGCCAGCAGTTACTTACCTCGGACTAGGTTAACAGATACGCAGTATTTT,CASSYLPRTRLTDTQYF
TRBD2,TRBV4-1,TRBJ2-4,TGCGCCAGCTCCGGGGGGGGGTTAGCCAAAAACATTCAGTACTTC,CASSGGGLAKNIQYF
TRBD1,TRBV2,TRBJ1-2,TGTGCCAGCAGTGAGACGGGGACAGGGGGTAACTATGGCTACACCTTC,CASSETGTGGNYGYTF
.,TRBV5-1,TRBJ1-1,TGCGCCAGCAGCCTCCGGGACAACTTTTCAAAACTGCTCACTGAAGCTTTCTTT,CASSLRDNFSKLLTEAFF
.,TRBV4-1,TRBJ1-4,TGCGCCAGCAGCCCCTTACACCCCAGAAGACAACAACCCAATGAAAAACTGTTTTTT,CASSPLHPRRQQPNEKLFF
TRBD1,TRBV2,TRBJ2-3,TGTGCCAGCAGAGTCGACAGGGTTAGGACAGATACGCAGTATTTT,CASRVDRVRTDTQYF
TRBD2,TRBV2,TRBJ2-1,TGTGCCAGCAGTGACTGGGATCTAGCGGGGGGGTATGACTCCTACAATGAGCAGTTCTTC,CASSDWDLAGGYDSYNEQFF